This T cell receptor beta chain derives from a study of identical twins. Study-level points and caveats: Memory repertoires lacked the insertion deficit that abundant cord blood beta clonotypes showed.

This CDR3 has 17 amino acids. V was shortened by 3 bases and J by 4 bases, with 21 bases between the two germline ends. CDR1 and CDR2 (germline): SGDLS, YYNGEE. This clonotype was seen repeatedly, ten times or more. Its antigen is not known. Through template switching, a universal primer site was introduced, and the cDNA contained unique molecular identifiers. TCRdb independently ran MiXCR on the 5' RACE reads; one entry per CDR3 protein. The sample contains 690,000 or so distinct CDR3 sequences, 5.5% to 6.5% of which appear only once. Sequencing was done on a sample of naive T cells sorted from blood. The clonotype was recovered from a man between 18 and 35 years old in good health. The chain links TRBV9 to TRBJ2-3, with a possible D match to TRBD2 (7 bases). The CDR3 DNA follows: TGTGCCAGCAGCGGGACCCCCTTGGCGGGGGCCGCAGATACGCAGTATTTT. Its translation is CASSGTPLAGAADTQYF.